This T cell receptor beta chain stems from a study of long-term antiretroviral therapy in people with HIV. The CDR3 runs 14 residues. Trimming took off 0 bases at V and 8 bases at J, with 13 bases between the two ends. The germline gives CDR1 LGHNA, CDR2 YSLEER. At survey level, the immunoSEQ assay was run in its v3.0 version. Profiled with immunoSEQ multiplex PCR; TCRdb holds only in-frame clones, not every one. The repertoire holds 27,000 or so clones, with over 65% as singletons. This TCR derives from a middle-aged man with HIV. This specimen was unsorted PBMCs, taken 4.8 to 5 years after starting antiretroviral therapy. V usage is TRBV4-3 and J usage is TRBJ1-1; D uncertain. The CDR3 sequence: CASSQDIFGREAFF. CDR3 sequence (DNA): TGCGCCAGCAGCCAAGATATCTTTGGCAGGGAAGCTTTCTTT.